This T cell receptor (beta chain) stems from a study of identical twins. Every donor was a healthy Caucasian. A single record per CDR3 protein comes from TCRdb applying MiXCR to the 5' RACE reads. The sample contains about 240,000 distinct CDR3 sequences, under 12% of which appear only once. The sample holds many counts of this clonotype. From germline, CDR1 is LGHNA and CDR2 YSLEER. Deletions cut 0 bases from V and 0 bases from J, with 6 bases between. The CDR3 is 15 residues long. This clonotype was obtained from a man aged 50 to 60 in good health. Sequenced: memory T cells sorted from blood. This chain links TRBV4-3 with TRBJ2-1; D remains ambiguous. Written as DNA, the CDR3 is TGCGCCAGCAGCCAAGAATGGAGCTCCTACAATGAGCAGTTCTTC. Its translation: CASSQEWSSYNEQFF.